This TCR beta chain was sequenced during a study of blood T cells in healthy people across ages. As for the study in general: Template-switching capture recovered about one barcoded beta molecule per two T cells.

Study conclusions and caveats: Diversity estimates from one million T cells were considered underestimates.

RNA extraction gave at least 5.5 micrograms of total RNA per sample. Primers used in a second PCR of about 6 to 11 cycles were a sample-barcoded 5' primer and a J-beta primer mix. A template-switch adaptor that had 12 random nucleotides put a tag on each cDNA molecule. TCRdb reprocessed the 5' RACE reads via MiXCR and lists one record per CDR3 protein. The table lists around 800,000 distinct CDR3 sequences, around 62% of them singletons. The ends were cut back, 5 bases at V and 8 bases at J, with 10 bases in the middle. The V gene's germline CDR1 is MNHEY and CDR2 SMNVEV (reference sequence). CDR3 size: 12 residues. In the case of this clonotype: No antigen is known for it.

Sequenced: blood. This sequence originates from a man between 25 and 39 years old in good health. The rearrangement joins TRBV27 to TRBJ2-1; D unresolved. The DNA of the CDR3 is TGTGCCAGCAGTCCCTTCCGCGATGAGCAGTTCTTC. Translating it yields CASSPFRDEQFF.